These T cell receptor beta chains were read from a single sample in a study of T cells after yellow fever vaccination. TCRdb itself ran the 5' RACE reads through MiXCR, one entry per CDR3 protein. The repertoire holds 90,000 to 130,000 distinct CDR3 sequences, with 8.4% as singletons. Here the sequenced sample was CD8+ T cells sorted from PBMCs, taken 45 days after the yellow fever booster vaccination. The receptor source for this set is a man aged 25 to 45 who received the YFV17D yellow fever vaccine. Each CDR3 is given with its conserved first and last residue. A D gene is named only where the DNA matches it firmly. Clone size, where shown, is once, few, many, or a class for clones that have expanded.

V	D	size	J	CDR3	DNA
TRBV5-1	TRBD1	many	TRBJ2-1	CASSLRTGPYNEQFF	TGCGCCAGCAGCTTAAGGACAGGGCCCTACAATGAGCAGTTCTTC
TRBV6-5	TRBD1	many	TRBJ2-5	CASSYTGQGETQYF	TGTGCCAGCAGTTACACCGGACAGGGAGAGACCCAGTACTTC
TRBV4-3	.	many	TRBJ2-1	CASSQAPYNEQFF	TGCGCCAGCAGCCAAGCTCCTTACAATGAGCAGTTCTTC
TRBV7-2	TRBD2	.	TRBJ2-3	CASRFDGGGSTDTQYF	TGTGCCAGCAGATTCGATGGCGGGGGGAGCACAGATACGCAGTATTTT
TRBV6-5	.	.	TRBJ1-3	CASRQGNTIYF	TGTGCCAGCAGGCAAGGGAACACCATATATTTT
TRBV7-9	.	.	TRBJ1-1	CASSLQGFGGETEAFF	TGTGCCAGCAGCCTACAAGGGTTCGGGGGTGAAACTGAAGCTTTCTTT
TRBV4-3	.	many	TRBJ2-7	CASSQDVRLSSMGEQYF	TGCGCCAGCAGCCAAGATGTCAGGCTTAGCTCTATGGGTGAGCAGTACTTC
TRBV7-2	.	many	TRBJ1-2	CASSPLREGTANYGYTF	TGTGCCAGCAGCCCCTTAAGGGAGGGCACTGCTAACTATGGCTACACCTTC
TRBV20-1	TRBD2	many	TRBJ2-1	CSATTPGLAGGSSYNEQFF	TGCAGTGCTACCACGCCGGGACTAGCGGGAGGAAGCTCCTACAATGAGCAGTTCTTC
TRBV7-9	TRBD2	few	TRBJ2-1	CASSLGHGRSSYNEQFF	TGTGCCAGCAGCTTGGGTCACGGGAGGAGCTCCTACAATGAGCAGTTCTTC
TRBV19	TRBD1	.	TRBJ2-1	CASTDFGTGGDEQFF	TGTGCCAGTACCGACTTTGGGACAGGGGGCGATGAGCAGTTCTTC
TRBV4-3	.	many	TRBJ2-5	CASSQDGGWRQETQYF	TGCGCCAGCAGCCAAGATGGAGGGTGGCGTCAAGAGACCCAGTACTTC
TRBV7-2	TRBD1	many	TRBJ2-7	CASSYPGQDYEQYF	TGTGCCAGCAGCTACCCGGGACAGGACTACGAGCAGTACTTC
TRBV14	TRBD1	many	TRBJ1-2	CASSQPGTANYGYTF	TGTGCCAGCAGCCAACCCGGGACAGCAAACTATGGCTACACCTTC
TRBV27	.	few	TRBJ2-3	CASVRDGPPGPTDTQYF	TGTGCCAGCGTCCGGGACGGCCCTCCTGGCCCCACAGATACGCAGTATTTT
TRBV4-3	.	many	TRBJ2-7	CASSQRTAYEQYF	TGCGCCAGCAGCCAAAGGACAGCCTACGAGCAGTACTTC
TRBV27	.	many	TRBJ2-3	CASGSFTERSSTDTQYF	TGTGCCAGCGGAAGCTTTACGGAAAGATCTAGCACAGATACGCAGTATTTT
TRBV5-1	TRBD2	.	TRBJ2-1	CTSSLAGLASSYNEQFF	TGCACCAGCAGCTTGGCGGGACTAGCGAGTTCCTACAATGAGCAGTTCTTC